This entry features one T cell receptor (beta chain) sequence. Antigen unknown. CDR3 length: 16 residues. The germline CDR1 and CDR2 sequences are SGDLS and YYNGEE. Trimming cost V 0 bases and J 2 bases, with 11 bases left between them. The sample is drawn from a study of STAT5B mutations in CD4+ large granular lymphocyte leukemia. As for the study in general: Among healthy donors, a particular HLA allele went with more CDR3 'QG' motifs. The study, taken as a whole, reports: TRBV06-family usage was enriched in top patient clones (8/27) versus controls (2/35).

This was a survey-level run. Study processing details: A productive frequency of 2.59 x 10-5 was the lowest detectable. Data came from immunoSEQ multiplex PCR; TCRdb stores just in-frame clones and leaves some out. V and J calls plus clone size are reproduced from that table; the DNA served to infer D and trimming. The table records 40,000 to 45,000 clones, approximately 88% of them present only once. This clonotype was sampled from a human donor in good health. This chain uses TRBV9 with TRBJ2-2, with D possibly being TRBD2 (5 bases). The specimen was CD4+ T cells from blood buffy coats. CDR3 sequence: CASSVGGDGNTGELFF. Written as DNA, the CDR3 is TGTGCCAGCAGCGTAGGGGGAGATGGCAACACCGGGGAGCTGTTTTTT.